This T cell receptor (beta chain) stems from a study of T cells in Graves' hyperthyroidism and ophthalmopathy. Germline V gene sequence: CDR1 SGHTA, CDR2 FQGNSA. V was shortened by 5 bases and J by 1 base, with 11 bases between the two germline ends. This CDR3 is built from 14 residues. Researchers amplified the TCR beta CDR3 regions from RNA transcripts. When the TCR CDR3 underwent first-round RT-PCR, the HTBI primer set was used. TCRdb fed the multiplex PCR reads into MiXCR, producing one record per CDR3 protein. The sample lists about 590,000 distinct CDR3 sequences, more than 15% seen once, with around 6.6% in the top ten. This clonotype was picked up a small number of times.

The chain links TRBV7-2 to TRBJ1-1, with a tentative D call TRBD1 (6 bases). The TCR was taken from a woman aged 25 to 39 with Graves' hyperthyroidism. Sequencing was performed on blood. The chain's CDR3 is CASSHRDPNTEAFF. The CDR3 DNA reads as TGTGCCAGCAGCCACAGGGACCCGAACACTGAAGCTTTCTTT.